The rows below give T cell receptor beta chains drawn from one sample of a study of T cell responses to AZD1222 COVID-19 vaccine. Repertoires were generated with immunoSEQ multiplex PCR, while TCRdb's copy carries only in-frame clones and drops some. The sample records about 140,000 clones, approximately 88% being singletons. The sequencing used peripheral blood, collected on day 0 of AZD1222 vaccination. These receptors came from an adult in good health. CDR3s include the opening cysteine and the closing phenylalanine or tryptophan. A D gene is named only where the DNA matches it firmly. Clone size is shown for a subset of rows, as once, few, many or a class of expanded clone.

TRBV3-1/TRBV3-2	TRBD2	.	TRBJ2-5	CASSQNAGGRETQYF	TGTGCCAGCAGCCAAAACGCGGGAGGACGGGAGACCCAGTACTTC
TRBV3-1/TRBV3-2	.	.	TRBJ2-7	CASSQDLRGYEQYF	TGTGCCAGCAGCCAAGATCTGAGGGGCTACGAGCAGTACTTC
TRBV7-2	TRBD1	.	TRBJ2-7	CASSKGTARHEQYF	TGTGCCAGCAGCAAAGGGACAGCTCGGCACGAGCAGTACTTC
TRBV4-1	.	.	TRBJ2-1	CASSPEMTYNEQFF	TGCGCCAGCAGCCCCGAGATGACATACAATGAGCAGTTCTTC
TRBV27	.	.	TRBJ1-3	CASSFTGSGNTIYF	TGTGCCAGCAGTTTTACTGGCTCTGGAAACACCATATATTTT
TRBV7-9	.	.	TRBJ1-5	CASSFLGANQPQHF	TGTGCCAGCAGCTTTTTGGGGGCCAATCAGCCCCAGCATTTT
TRBV6-5	TRBD1	once	TRBJ2-2	CASSRDRGTAGELFF	TGTGCCAGCAGCAGGGACAGGGGAACCGCCGGGGAGCTGTTTTTT
TRBV11-2	.	.	TRBJ2-7	CASSLGLGADYEQYF	TGTGCCAGCAGCTTAGGACTAGGGGCCGACTACGAGCAGTACTTC
TRBV6-1	.	.	TRBJ2-7	CASSEAVIGYPLYEQYF	TGTGCCAGCAGTGAAGCAGTCATCGGATATCCCCTCTACGAGCAGTACTTC
TRBV7-2	.	.	TRBJ2-7	CASSLGRAPYEQYF	TGTGCCAGCAGCTTAGGCAGGGCACCCTACGAGCAGTACTTC
TRBV5-1	TRBD2	.	TRBJ2-1	CASKGSGSSYNEQFF	TGCGCCAGCAAAGGCAGCGGGAGCTCCTACAATGAGCAGTTCTTC
TRBV2	.	.	TRBJ1-5	CASSGGTVNRSNQPQHF	TGTGCCAGCAGCGGAGGGACTGTTAACCGTAGCAATCAGCCCCAGCATTTT
TRBV5-1	.	.	TRBJ1-1	CASSGRTYTEAFF	TGCGCCAGCAGCGGAAGGACCTACACTGAAGCTTTCTTT
TRBV10-3	TRBD1	once	TRBJ1-2	CAIRTGPYGYTF	TGTGCCATCCGGACAGGGCCCTATGGCTACACCTTC
TRBV9	.	.	TRBJ2-2	CASSAAGAGDTGELFF	TGTGCCAGCAGCGCGGCGGGGGCGGGGGACACCGGGGAGCTGTTTTTT
TRBV28	.	once	TRBJ1-4	CASSPRQATNEKLFF	TGTGCCAGCAGTCCCCGACAGGCAACTAATGAAAAACTGTTTTTT
TRBV18	TRBD2	.	TRBJ2-2	CASSPRTSGLSGELFF	TGTGCCAGCTCACCTCGGACTAGCGGGTTAAGCGGGGAGCTGTTTTTT
TRBV6-5	TRBD1	.	TRBJ1-1	CASTIEQGRTEAFF	TGTGCCAGCACCATAGAACAGGGGCGGACTGAAGCTTTCTTT
TRBV2	TRBD1	few	TRBJ1-2	CASSEKRAGGGYGYTF	TGTGCCAGCAGTGAAAAAAGGGCAGGGGGCGGCTATGGCTACACCTTC
TRBV7-3	.	.	TRBJ2-3	CASSLSRTRVPDTQYF	TGTGCCAGCAGCTTAAGTCGAACGAGGGTCCCAGATACGCAGTATTTT
TRBV28	TRBD1	.	TRBJ1-6	CASSPGQENSPLHF	TGTGCCAGCAGTCCCGGACAGGAGAATTCACCCCTCCACTTT
TRBV28	.	.	TRBJ2-5	CASHRGGIETQYF	TGTGCCAGCCACAGGGGGGGTATAGAGACCCAGTACTTC
TRBV7-3	.	.	TRBJ2-5	CASSLNALQETQYF	TGTGCCAGCAGCTTAAACGCCCTCCAAGAGACCCAGTACTTC
TRBV12-3/TRBV12-4	.	.	TRBJ2-3	CASSFPGADTQYF	TGTGCCAGCAGTTTCCCCGGCGCAGATACGCAGTATTTT
TRBV7-2	.	.	TRBJ2-1	CASSGHFRATTPEQFF	TGTGCCAGCAGCGGACACTTCCGGGCGACAACCCCTGAGCAGTTCTTC
TRBV7-8	.	.	TRBJ2-7	CASSFGTMAYEQYF	TGTGCCAGCAGCTTCGGGACAATGGCCTACGAGCAGTACTTC
TRBV3-1/TRBV3-2	.	.	TRBJ2-7	CASSQALPQDEQYF	TGTGCCAGCAGCCAAGCCCTTCCCCAAGACGAGCAGTACTTC
TRBV19	TRBD2	once	TRBJ2-1	CASSIGTSGNEQFF	TGTGCCAGTAGTATAGGGACTAGCGGGAATGAGCAGTTCTTC
TRBV19	.	.	TRBJ1-1	CASSINLRGNTEAFF	TGTGCCAGTAGTATTAATTTGAGGGGGAACACTGAAGCTTTCTTT